Included here is one T cell receptor (beta chain) sequence, with context. Germline loops: CDR1 MNHEY, CDR2 SVGAGI. CDR3 size: 13 residues. The V segment lost 11 bases and the J segment 2 bases; nucleotides outside the gene matches: 9. Source study methods: It was from reference gene primer amplification that nucleated cell counts were estimated. Assay used: immunoSEQ multiplex PCR; TCRdb lists only in-frame clones, some missing. That table gives V, J and clone size, and the DNA gave D and trimming. The profile covers under 85,000 clones, with around 88% appearing a single time and 9% to 15% taken by the ten largest. The source of the sample is a study of blood T cell repertoires in COVID-19. About the study: Sites across the United States, Italy and Spain contributed samples from acute and convalescent COVID-19. From T cells, B-cell-depleted T cells, or PBMCs came the material, which was cDNA or gDNA.

The sequence derives from a human donor in a cohort sampled during active COVID-19. The chain uses TRBV6-5 and TRBJ2-7; 7 nucleotides align to TRBD1. Sequencing input: peripheral blood. The CDR3 spells CAAAIGTAYEQYF. CDR3 coding DNA: TGTGCCGCTGCAATCGGGACAGCCTACGAGCAGTACTTC.